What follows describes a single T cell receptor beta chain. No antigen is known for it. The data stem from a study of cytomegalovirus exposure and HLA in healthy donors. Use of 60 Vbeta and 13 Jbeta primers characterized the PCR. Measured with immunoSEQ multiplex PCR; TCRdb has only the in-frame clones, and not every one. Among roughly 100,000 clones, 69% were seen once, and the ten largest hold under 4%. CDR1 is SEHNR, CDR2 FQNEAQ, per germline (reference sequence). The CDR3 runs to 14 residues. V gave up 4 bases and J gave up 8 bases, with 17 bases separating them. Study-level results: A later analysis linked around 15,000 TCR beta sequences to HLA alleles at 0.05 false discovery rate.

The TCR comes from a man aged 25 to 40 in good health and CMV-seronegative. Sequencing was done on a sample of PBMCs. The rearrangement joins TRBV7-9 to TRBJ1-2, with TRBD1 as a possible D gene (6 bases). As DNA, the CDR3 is TGTGCCAGCAGCTCCCTAGGGGGGGCGCAGGGCTACACCTTC. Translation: CASSSLGGAQGYTF.